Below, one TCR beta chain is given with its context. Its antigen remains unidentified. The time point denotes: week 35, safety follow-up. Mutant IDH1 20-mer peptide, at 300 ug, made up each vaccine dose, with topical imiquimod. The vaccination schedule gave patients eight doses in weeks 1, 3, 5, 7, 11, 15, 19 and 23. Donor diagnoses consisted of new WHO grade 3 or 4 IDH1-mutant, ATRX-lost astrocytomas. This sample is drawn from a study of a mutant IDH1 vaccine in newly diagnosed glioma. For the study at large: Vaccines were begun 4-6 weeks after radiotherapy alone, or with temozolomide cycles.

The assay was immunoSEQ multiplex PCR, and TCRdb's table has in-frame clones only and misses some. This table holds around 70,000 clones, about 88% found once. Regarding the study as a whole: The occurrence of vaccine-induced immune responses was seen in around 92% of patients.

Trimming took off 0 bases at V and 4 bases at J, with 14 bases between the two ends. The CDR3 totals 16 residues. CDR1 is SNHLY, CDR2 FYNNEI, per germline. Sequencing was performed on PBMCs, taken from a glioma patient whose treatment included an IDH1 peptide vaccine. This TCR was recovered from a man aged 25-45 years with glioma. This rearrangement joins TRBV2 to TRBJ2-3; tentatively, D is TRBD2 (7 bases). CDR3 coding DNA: TGTGCCAGCAGTGAAGCAGGGGGGGGAGCTCCAGATACGCAGTATTTT. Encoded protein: CASSEAGGGAPDTQYF.